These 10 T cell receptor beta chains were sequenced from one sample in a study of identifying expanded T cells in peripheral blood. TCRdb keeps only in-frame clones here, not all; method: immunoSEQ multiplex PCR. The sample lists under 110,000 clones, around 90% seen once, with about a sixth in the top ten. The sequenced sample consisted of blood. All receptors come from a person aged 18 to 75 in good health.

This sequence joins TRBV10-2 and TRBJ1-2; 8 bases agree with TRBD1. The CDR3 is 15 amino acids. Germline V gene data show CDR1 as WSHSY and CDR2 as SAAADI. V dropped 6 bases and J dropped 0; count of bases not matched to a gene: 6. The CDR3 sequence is CASRGDRPTNYGYTF. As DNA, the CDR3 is TGCGCCAGCAGGGGGGACAGGCCTACTAACTATGGCTACACCTTC.

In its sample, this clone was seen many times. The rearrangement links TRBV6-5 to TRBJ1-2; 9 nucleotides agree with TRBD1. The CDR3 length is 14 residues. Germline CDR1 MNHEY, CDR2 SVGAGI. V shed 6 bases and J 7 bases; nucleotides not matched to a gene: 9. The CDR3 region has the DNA TGTGCCAGCAGGTCGACAGGGGGTTTGAGTGGCTACACCTTC. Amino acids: CASRSTGGLSGYTF.

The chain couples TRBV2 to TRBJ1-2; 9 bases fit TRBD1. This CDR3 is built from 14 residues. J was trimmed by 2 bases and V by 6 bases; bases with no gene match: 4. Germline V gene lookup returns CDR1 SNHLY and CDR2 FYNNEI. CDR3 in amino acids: CASSFGQGNYGYTF. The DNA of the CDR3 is TGTGCCAGCAGCTTTGGACAGGGGAACTATGGCTACACCTTC.

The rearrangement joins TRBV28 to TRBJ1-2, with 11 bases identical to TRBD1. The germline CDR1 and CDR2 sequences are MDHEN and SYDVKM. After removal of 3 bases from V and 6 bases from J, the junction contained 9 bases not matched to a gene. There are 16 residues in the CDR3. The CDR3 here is CASSFLLDRGPDGYTF. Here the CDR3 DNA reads TGTGCCAGCAGTTTCCTTTTGGACAGGGGGCCAGATGGCTACACCTTC.

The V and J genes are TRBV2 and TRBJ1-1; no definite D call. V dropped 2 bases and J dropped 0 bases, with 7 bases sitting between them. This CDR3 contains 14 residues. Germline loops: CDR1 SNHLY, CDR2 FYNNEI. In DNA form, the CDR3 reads TGTGCCAGCAGTGAAAGCCCTTTGAACACTGAAGCTTTCTTT. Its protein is CASSESPLNTEAFF.

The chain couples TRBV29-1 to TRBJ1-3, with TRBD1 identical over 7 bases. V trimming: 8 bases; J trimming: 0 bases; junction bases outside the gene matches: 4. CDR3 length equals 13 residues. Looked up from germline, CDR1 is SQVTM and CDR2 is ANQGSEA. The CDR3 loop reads CSIDRDSGNTIYF. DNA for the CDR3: TGCAGCATAGACAGGGACTCTGGAAACACCATATATTTT.

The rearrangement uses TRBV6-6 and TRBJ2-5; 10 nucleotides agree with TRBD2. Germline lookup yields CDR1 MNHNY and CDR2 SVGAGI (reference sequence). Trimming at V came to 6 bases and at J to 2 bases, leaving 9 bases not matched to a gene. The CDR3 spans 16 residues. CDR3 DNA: TGTGCCAGCAGCCTCGGAGTAGCGGGGGGACAAGAGACCCAGTACTTC. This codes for CASSLGVAGGQETQYF.

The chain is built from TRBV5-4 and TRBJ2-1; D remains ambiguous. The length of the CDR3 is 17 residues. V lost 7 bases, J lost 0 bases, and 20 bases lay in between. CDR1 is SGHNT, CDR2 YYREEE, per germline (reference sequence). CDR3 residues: CASAPPRALGSYNEQFF. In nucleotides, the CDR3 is TGTGCCAGCGCCCCCCCAAGGGCCCTCGGCTCCTACAATGAGCAGTTCTTC.

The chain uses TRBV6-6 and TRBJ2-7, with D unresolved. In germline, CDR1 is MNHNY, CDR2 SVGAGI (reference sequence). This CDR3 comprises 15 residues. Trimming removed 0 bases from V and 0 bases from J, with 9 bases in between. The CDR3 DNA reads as TGTGCCAGCAGTTACTCCCTCCTCGGCTCCTACGAGCAGTACTTC. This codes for CASSYSLLGSYEQYF.

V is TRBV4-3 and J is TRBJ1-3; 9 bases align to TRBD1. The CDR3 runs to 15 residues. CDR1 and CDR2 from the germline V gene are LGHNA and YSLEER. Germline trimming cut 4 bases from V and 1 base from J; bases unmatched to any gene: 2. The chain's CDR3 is CASSPGTGSGNTIYF. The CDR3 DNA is TGCGCCAGCAGCCCGGGGACAGGGTCTGGAAACACCATATATTTT.